These T cell receptor beta chains were read from a single sample in a study of CD8 T cells in Susac syndrome. Each CDR3 protein is one row after TCRdb ran MiXCR on the immunoSEQ multiplex PCR reads. Of 250,000 to 350,000 distinct CDR3 sequences listed, about 91% were seen once; the top ten hold around 0.07%. Sequenced input: CD4+ T cells from PBMCs. These receptors were taken from a human donor with multiple sclerosis. Each CDR3 is given with its conserved first and last residue. D genes are given only for firm matches. Part of the rows lack a size; the others show once, few, many or a class for expanded clones.

D: -; J: TRBJ1-4; size: once; V: TRBV19; CDR3: CASSMSTGEKLFF; DNA: TGTGCCAGTAGTATGAGCACGGGCGAAAAACTGTTTTTT
D: -; J: TRBJ2-7; size: -; V: TRBV4-1; CDR3: CASSQEHPQPNYEQYF; DNA: TGCGCCAGCAGCCAAGAACACCCACAACCTAACTACGAGCAGTACTTC
D: TRBD2; J: TRBJ2-1; size: -; V: TRBV18; CDR3: CASSPGLAGGQGSYNEQFF; DNA: TGTGCCAGCTCACCAGGACTAGCGGGAGGCCAGGGATCCTACAATGAGCAGTTCTTC
D: -; J: TRBJ1-2; size: -; V: TRBV19; CDR3: CASSSLRFGYGYTF; DNA: TGTGCCAGTAGTTCCCTGAGGTTCGGCTATGGCTACACCTTC
D: -; J: TRBJ2-4; size: -; V: TRBV7-2; CDR3: CASSLVSGAGNIQYF; DNA: TGTGCCAGCAGCTTAGTATCAGGGGCCGGAAACATTCAGTACTTC
D: -; J: TRBJ2-5; size: -; V: TRBV12-3/TRBV12-4; CDR3: CASSPPGWGTQYF; DNA: TGTGCCAGCAGCCCACCGGGATGGGGGACCCAGTACTTC
D: -; J: TRBJ1-3; size: -; V: TRBV4-2; CDR3: CASSQDAGSNGNTIYF; DNA: TGTGCCAGCAGCCAAGATGCGGGCAGTAATGGAAACACCATATATTTT
D: -; J: TRBJ2-6; size: -; V: TRBV4-2; CDR3: CASSQQGRESGANVLTF; DNA: TGTGCCAGCAGCCAACAGGGGCGGGAATCTGGGGCCAACGTCCTGACTTTC
D: TRBD2; J: TRBJ2-3; size: -; V: TRBV5-6; CDR3: CASSVGTSTFDTQYF; DNA: TGTGCCAGCAGCGTAGGGACTAGCACTTTTGATACGCAGTATTTT
D: -; J: TRBJ2-3; size: -; V: TRBV15; CDR3: CATSRGGSGDTQYF; DNA: TGTGCCACCAGCAGAGGTGGTAGCGGAGATACGCAGTATTTT
D: -; J: TRBJ2-2; size: once; V: TRBV7-9; CDR3: CASSLWQISIPGTGELFF; DNA: TGTGCCAGCAGCTTATGGCAGATCAGTATCCCGGGCACCGGGGAGCTGTTTTTT
D: TRBD1; J: TRBJ2-3; size: -; V: TRBV20-1; CDR3: CSAQGYTQYF; DNA: TGCAGTGCACAGGGGTATACGCAGTATTTT
D: -; J: TRBJ2-6; size: -; V: TRBV12-3/TRBV12-4; CDR3: CASRSTGYFDVLTF; DNA: TGTGCCAGCAGATCAACAGGGTATTTTGACGTCCTGACTTTC
D: -; J: TRBJ1-1; size: -; V: TRBV3-1; CDR3: CASSQEGQNTEAFF; DNA: TGTGCCAGCAGCCAAGAGGGACAGAACACTGAAGCTTTCTTT
D: TRBD1; J: TRBJ2-7; size: -; V: TRBV9; CDR3: CASSVGQGLPYEQYF; DNA: TGTGCCAGCAGCGTCGGACAGGGCCTGCCCTACGAGCAGTACTTC
D: -; J: TRBJ2-7; size: -; V: TRBV19; CDR3: CASSRDTLYEQYF; DNA: TGTGCCAGTAGTAGGGACACCCTCTACGAGCAGTACTTC
D: -; J: TRBJ1-1; size: -; V: TRBV5-1; CDR3: CASFGESTEAFF; DNA: TGCGCCAGCTTCGGGGAGAGCACTGAAGCTTTCTTT
D: -; J: TRBJ1-6; size: -; V: TRBV20-1; CDR3: CSAPMAGYSPLHF; DNA: TGCAGTGCTCCGATGGCCGGGTATTCACCCCTCCACTTT
D: -; J: TRBJ1-2; size: -; V: TRBV27; CDR3: CASSLGGDYGYTF; DNA: TGTGCCAGCAGTTTAGGAGGGGACTATGGCTACACCTTC
D: -; J: TRBJ1-1; size: -; V: TRBV19; CDR3: CASKRQNTEAFF; DNA: TGTGCCAGTAAAAGGCAGAACACTGAAGCTTTCTTT
D: -; J: TRBJ1-3; size: -; V: TRBV6-6; CDR3: CASRLDWDSGNTIYF; DNA: TGTGCCAGCAGATTGGACTGGGACTCTGGAAACACCATATATTTT
D: -; J: TRBJ2-3; size: once; V: TRBV20-1; CDR3: CSAMPGAGEDTQYF; DNA: TGCAGTGCCATGCCGGGGGCAGGGGAGGATACGCAGTATTTT
D: -; J: TRBJ2-3; size: -; V: TRBV5-1; CDR3: CASSFGPAGSTDTQYF; DNA: TGCGCCAGCAGCTTCGGGCCGGCGGGGAGCACAGATACGCAGTATTTT
D: TRBD2; J: TRBJ2-3; size: -; V: TRBV5-1; CDR3: CASKAGGQGDTQYF; DNA: TGCGCCAGCAAAGCGGGGGGCCAGGGAGATACGCAGTATTTT
D: -; J: TRBJ2-7; size: -; V: TRBV12-3/TRBV12-4; CDR3: CASSLGVMNEQYF; DNA: TGTGCCAGCAGTCTAGGGGTTATGAACGAGCAGTACTTC
D: TRBD1; J: TRBJ1-1; size: -; V: TRBV7-9; CDR3: CASSLQGAGESEAFF; DNA: TGTGCCAGCAGCTTGCAGGGGGCGGGGGAGTCTGAAGCTTTCTTT
D: -; J: TRBJ2-7; size: -; V: TRBV5-1; CDR3: CASSPGTSTLYEQYF; DNA: TGCGCCAGCAGCCCCGGGACATCGACCCTCTACGAGCAGTACTTC
D: TRBD1; J: TRBJ1-5; size: -; V: TRBV18; CDR3: CASSQQGNNQPQHF; DNA: TGTGCCAGCTCGCAACAGGGGAACAATCAGCCCCAGCATTTT
D: -; J: TRBJ1-5; size: -; V: TRBV19; CDR3: CASRKIGGNQPQHF; DNA: TGTGCCAGTAGGAAGATCGGGGGCAATCAGCCCCAGCATTTT
D: -; J: TRBJ2-1; size: few; V: TRBV7-2; CDR3: CASSSFWGAGGNNEQFF; DNA: TGTGCCAGCAGCTCCTTCTGGGGGGCAGGGGGAAACAATGAGCAGTTCTTC
D: TRBD1; J: TRBJ2-3; size: -; V: TRBV13; CDR3: CASSSRDRAHTDTQYF; DNA: TGTGCCAGCAGCAGCAGGGACAGGGCACACACAGATACGCAGTATTTT
D: -; J: TRBJ2-5; size: -; V: TRBV5-1; CDR3: CASSSPTNPQETQYF; DNA: TGCGCCAGCAGCTCACCGACTAACCCCCAAGAGACCCAGTACTTC
D: TRBD2; J: TRBJ2-5; size: few; V: TRBV14; CDR3: CASSRGLAGAETQYF; DNA: TGTGCCAGCAGCCGCGGACTAGCGGGAGCAGAGACCCAGTACTTC
D: TRBD1; J: TRBJ1-2; size: -; V: TRBV5-1; CDR3: CASTRGEGAHYGYTF; DNA: TGCGCCAGCACTAGGGGGGAGGGGGCGCACTACGGCTACACCTTC